This T cell receptor (beta chain) was observed in a study of blood T cell repertoires in COVID-19. Methods used by the authors: Reference gene primer amplification gave estimated nucleated cell counts. Generated by immunoSEQ multiplex PCR, the TCRdb table keeps only in-frame clones and is missing some. For V, J and clone size, that table is used; D and trimming come from the DNA. Altogether hundreds of thousands of clones are present, approximately 91% being singletons, with the ten largest covering 7% to 8%. The CDR3 sequence is 12 residues long. V was pared by 3 bases and J by 8 bases, with 10 bases between. Germline-derived CDR1 and CDR2 are MNHEY and SMNVEV (reference sequence). Seattle's cohort entered during active infection and was followed longitudinally.

The chain combines TRBV27 with TRBJ1-2; D gene ambiguous. The TCR originated in a woman in her 70s with COVID-19, enrolled during active disease. The sequenced material came from peripheral blood. CDR3 DNA sequence: TGTGCCAGCAGTTTTCAGGAGCGGGGCTACACCTTC. Its translation is CASSFQERGYTF.